The 26 T cell receptor beta chains reported below all come from one sample, sequenced in a study of chemoradiotherapy in HPV16-positive cancers. TCRdb's copy holds only in-frame clones and misses some; the assay was immunoSEQ multiplex PCR. The sample lists some 21,000 clones, approximately 83% seen once, with approximately 4.3% in the top ten. The material was blood, obtained from a patient who underwent chemoradiotherapy. The receptors stem from a human donor with HPV-associated anogenital cancer.

J is TRBJ1-5 and V is TRBV19; D call uncertain. CDR3 length equals 15 residues. Germline loops: CDR1 LNHDA, CDR2 SQIVND (reference sequence). The germline V and J ends were trimmed by 4 bases and 0 bases, with 10 bases remaining between them. CDR3 protein: CASSTKVNSNQPQHF. The DNA of the CDR3 is TGTGCCAGTAGTACTAAGGTCAATAGCAATCAGCCCCAGCATTTT.

The chain employs TRBV6-1 and TRBJ1-5; 8 nucleotides line up with TRBD1. The CDR3 is 15 residues long. Germline-derived CDR1 and CDR2 are MNHNS and SASEGT. J lost 3 bases, V lost 3 bases, and 4 bases had no gene match. CDR3: CASSDYRGFNQPQHF. The CDR3 DNA sequence: TGTGCCAGCAGTGACTACAGGGGGTTCAATCAGCCCCAGCATTTT.

The rearrangement joins TRBV12-5 to TRBJ2-2; D is uncertain. V was trimmed by 1 base and J by 1 base, leaving 4 bases between them. CDR1 is LGHNT, CDR2 FRNRAP, per germline. This CDR3 is 14 amino acids long. The CDR3 bases are TGTGCTAGTGGTTTGGAGGGGAACACCGGGGAGCTGTTTTTT. Protein sequence: CASGLEGNTGELFF.

The CDR3 DNA is TGTGCCACCAGTGTCACCGCCGTTAGCAATCAGCCCCAGCATTTT. This sequence encodes CATSVTAVSNQPQHF. The genes are TRBV5-5 and TRBJ1-5; no firm D call. Germline V lookup: CDR1 SGHKS, CDR2 YYEKEE (reference sequence). The CDR3 is 15 residues long. The germline V and J ends were trimmed by 9 bases and 0 bases, with 16 bases remaining between them.

This chain links TRBV5-6 with TRBJ2-3, with no clear D. CDR3 length: 14 residues. Trimming took 0 bases from V and 1 from J, leaving 6 bases between them. The V gene's germline CDR1 is SGHDT and CDR2 YYEEEE. The CDR3 spells CASSLDSRTDTQYF. The CDR3 nucleotides read TGTGCCAGCAGCTTGGACAGCCGCACAGATACGCAGTATTTT.

CDR3 protein: CASSLVIRAANTGELFF. In DNA, the CDR3 is TGTGCCAGCAGCTTAGTGATTCGGGCGGCGAACACCGGGGAGCTGTTTTTT. This sequence joins TRBV7-2 and TRBJ2-2; D is unclear. CDR3 length equals 17 residues. Trimming pared 1 base from V and 0 bases from J, leaving 12 bases between. CDR1 is SGHTA, CDR2 FQGNSA, per germline.

This chain links TRBV6-5 with TRBJ2-2; D uncertain. Per germline, CDR1 MNHEY and CDR2 SVGAGI. V lost 2 bases, J lost 1 base, and 11 bases lay in between. This CDR3 region has 16 residues. In DNA form, the CDR3 reads TGTGCCAGCAGTTACACCCTCGGCTTGAACACCGGGGAGCTGTTTTTT. This codes for CASSYTLGLNTGELFF.

The V and J genes are TRBV6-1 and TRBJ2-3, with D maybe TRBD1 (6 bases). The CDR3 spans 16 residues. Germline V gives CDR1 MNHNS, CDR2 SASEGT. The germline V and J ends were trimmed by 3 bases and 2 bases, with 15 bases remaining between them. CDR3 amino acids: CASSEYDRFLTDTQYF. For the CDR3, the DNA is TGTGCCAGCAGTGAGTATGACAGGTTCCTCACAGATACGCAGTATTTT.

This chain joins TRBV6-5 and TRBJ2-1, with 12 bases matching TRBD2. CDR1 is MNHEY, CDR2 SVGAGI, per germline. The CDR3 has 14 residues. V shed 8 bases and J 15 bases; nucleotides not matched to a gene: 14. CDR3 sequence (DNA): TGTGCCAGCGCCCTGGGACTAGCGGGCGGAACGACGTTCTTC. Amino acids: CASALGLAGGTTFF.

As to this clone: Relative to the germline gene, one junction end is altered; a read error may explain this. CDR3 nucleotides: TGTGCCAGAAGCACTCGATTGGACAGTAATGAAAAGCTGTTTTTT. This sequence encodes CARSTRLDSNEKLFF. This chain joins TRBV5-3 and TRBJ1-4; TRBD1 is a possible D gene (6 bases). TRBV5-3 is reported as an ORF; its role is uncertain. The CDR3 is 15 residues long.

V is TRBV18 and J is TRBJ1-3, with TRBD1 as a possible D gene (5 bases). Germline V lookup: CDR1 KGHSH, CDR2 LQKENI. The ends were cut back, 4 bases at V and 0 bases at J, with 13 bases in the middle. The CDR3 runs 16 residues. CDR3 region: CASSLGTGSSGNTIYF. The CDR3 DNA is TGTGCCAGCTCACTCGGGACGGGGAGCTCTGGAAACACCATATATTTT.

The table lists this clone with a count of one. The rearrangement joins TRBV7-2 to TRBJ1-2; the D is unclear. Germline V gene data show CDR1 as SGHTA and CDR2 as FQGNSA. This CDR3 has 14 amino acids. Between the trimmed V and J ends, which lost 1 base and 4 bases, there was a span of 10 bases. The CDR3 DNA reads TGTGCCAGCAGCTTAGGCGTGGGAGGCTATGGCTACACCTTC. Its protein product is CASSLGVGGYGYTF.

This clone has only one observation. The chain has TRBV5-4 and TRBJ2-7; the D gene is possibly TRBD2 (5 bases). Germline loops: CDR1 SGHNT, CDR2 YYREEE (reference sequence). This CDR3 is 14 amino acids long. Trimming stripped 3 bases from V and 3 bases from J, with 13 bases between. The CDR3 DNA sequence: TGTGCCAGCAGCTACTCACTAGTTTTCTACGAGCAGTACTTC. This translates into CASSYSLVFYEQYF.

V and J are TRBV23-1 and TRBJ1-3, with no clear D. Being an ORF, TRBV23-1 has a function that is uncertain. CDR3 length: 15 residues. Trimming removed 0 bases at V and 3 bases at J, with 9 bases between. CDR3 region: CASSQSMPGGNTIYF. The CDR3 region has the DNA TGCGCCAGCAGTCAATCGATGCCGGGTGGAAACACCATATATTTT.

The chain couples TRBV10-1 to TRBJ1-2, with D perhaps TRBD1 (5 bases). V gave up 3 bases and J gave up 0 bases, with 17 bases separating them. This CDR3 is 17 amino acids long. CDR1 WNHNN and CDR2 SYGVQD come from the germline V gene (reference sequence). The CDR3, as DNA: TGCGCCAGCAGTGACCCGGGGGGGGTTAGAGCTAACTATGGCTACACCTTC. Protein: CASSDPGGVRANYGYTF.

This chain joins TRBV5-7 and TRBJ2-7, with D perhaps matching TRBD1 (6 bases). TRBV5-7 is treated as an ORF (open reading frame) with a function not yet certain. The germline V and J ends were trimmed by 4 bases and 9 bases, with 20 bases remaining between them. The CDR3 contains 14 residues. For the CDR3, the DNA is TGTGCCAGCAGCCCCGGGACATTCGAAGGAGGGCAGTACTTC. As protein: CASSPGTFEGGQYF.

This clone was counted a single time. The chain is built from TRBV6-1 and TRBJ2-7; 9 bases line up with TRBD1. The V segment lost 1 base and the J segment 2 bases; nucleotides outside the gene matches: 3. The CDR3 spans 15 residues. The germline CDR1 and CDR2 sequences are MNHNS and SASEGT. CDR3 in amino acids: CASSEGTGDTYEQYF. CDR3 coding DNA: TGTGCCAGCAGTGAAGGGACAGGGGATACCTACGAGCAGTACTTC.

The chain combines TRBV7-9 with TRBJ2-7, with D possibly TRBD1 on 6 matching bases. The CDR3 loop spans 13 amino acids. Between the trimmed V and J ends, which lost 5 bases and 2 bases, there was a span of 10 bases. Germline CDR1 reads SEHNR; CDR2 reads FQNEAQ (reference sequence). The CDR3 here is CASSLRTAYEQYF. The CDR3 DNA reads TGTGCCAGCAGCCTAAGGACAGCCTACGAGCAGTACTTC.

The chain is built from TRBV12-5 and TRBJ2-7; tentative D call: TRBD1 (6 bases). Germline CDR1 reads LGHNT; CDR2 reads FRNRAP. The length of the CDR3 is 14 residues. Trimming cost V 1 base and J 2 bases, with 9 bases left between them. CDR3 DNA sequence: TGTGCTAGTGGTTTGGGACAGGAGGCCTACGAGCAGTACTTC. It encodes CASGLGQEAYEQYF.

This sequence joins TRBV18 and TRBJ1-5, with D possibly matching TRBD1 (5 bases). The CDR3 consists of 14 residues. The germline V gene encodes CDR1 KGHSH and CDR2 LQKENI. With 0 bases removed from V and 7 bases from J, the gap between germline ends came to 10 bases. The CDR3 sequence is CASSPPGGGQPQHF. CDR3 in DNA: TGTGCCAGCTCACCACCGGGGGGGGGACAGCCCCAGCATTTT.

The V and J genes are TRBV5-4 and TRBJ2-7; no reliable D call. Germline CDR1 is SGHNT and CDR2 is YYREEE (reference sequence). The V and J ends lost 2 bases and 0 bases respectively, with 3 bases between them. The CDR3 spans 12 residues. The CDR3 spells CASSLNSYEQYF. The CDR3 DNA follows: TGTGCCAGCAGCTTAAACTCCTACGAGCAGTACTTC.

V is TRBV7-2 and J is TRBJ2-1, with 9 bases identical to TRBD1. The CDR3 length is 16 residues. The V and J ends lost 2 bases and 0 bases, in that order; junction bases with no gene match: 2. Germline CDR1 and CDR2: SGHTA and FQGNSA. The CDR3 nucleotides read TGTGCCAGCAGCTTAATGACAGGGGGCTCCTACAATGAGCAGTTCTTC. Translation gives CASSLMTGGSYNEQFF.

J is TRBJ2-7 and V is TRBV9; TRBD2 might be the D (6 bases). Trimming took off 4 bases at V and 2 bases at J, with 13 bases between the two ends. The V gene's germline CDR1 is SGDLS and CDR2 YYNGEE. The CDR3 contains 14 residues. The CDR3 region is CASSQRDWTYEQYF. The CDR3 nucleotides read TGTGCCAGCAGCCAAAGGGACTGGACCTACGAGCAGTACTTC. The full variable domain, rest sourced from reference TRBV9 and TRBJ2-7, is DSGVTQTPKHLITATGQRVTLRCSPRSGDLSVYWYQQSLDQGLQFLIQYYNGEERAKGNILERFSAQQFPDLHSELNLSSLELGDSALYFCASSQRDWTYEQYFGPGTRLTVT.

The chain employs TRBV6-5 and TRBJ2-7; the match to TRBD2 covers 10 bases. The CDR3 covers 15 residues. V shed 8 bases and J 5 bases; nucleotides not matched to a gene: 12. Per the germline V gene, CDR1 is MNHEY and CDR2 is SVGAGI. The CDR3 DNA reads TGTGCCAGCGTTGGGAGCGGGAGGGCCTGGGACGAGCAGTACTTC. It codes for CASVGSGRAWDEQYF.

The V call is TRBV4-2, the J call TRBJ2-7; 8 nucleotides match TRBD2. With V trimmed by 0 bases and J by 4 bases, 8 bases remained unmatched. CDR1 and CDR2 (germline): LGHNA, YNFKEQ. This CDR3 has 16 residues. CDR3 in amino acids: CASSQDTGGAGYEQYF. CDR3 coding DNA: TGTGCCAGCAGCCAAGATACGGGGGGGGCCGGGTACGAGCAGTACTTC.

This chain joins TRBV12-5 and TRBJ1-5; 12 bases match TRBD1. Germline CDR1 reads LGHNT; CDR2 reads FRNRAP. V shed 2 bases, J shed 5 bases, and the junction held 7 bases outside the gene matches. The CDR3 runs 17 residues. DNA of the CDR3: TGTGCTAGTGGTTTGTTTCTAGGGACAGGGGGCGATCAGCCCCAGCATTTT. It specifies CASGLFLGTGGDQPQHF.